A selection of T cell receptor beta chains follows, all from one sample in a study of beta chain features in type 1 diabetes. This table comes from immunoSEQ multiplex PCR, and its TCRdb copy is limited to in-frame clones, with some not included. The data show roughly 370,000 clones, with 14% seen just once and roughly 0.04% held by the top ten. What was sequenced was naive CD4+ T cells from blood. The receptors were sampled from a man aged 25-45 years in good health. Both conserved end residues are part of each CDR3. The order of the fields is clone size, J gene, V gene, D gene, CDR3 protein, CDR3 DNA. D genes are given only for firm matches. Clone sizes are given selectively: once, few, many, or a class where the clone is expanded.

>-|TRBJ2-1|TRBV11-2|TRBD2
CASSFSLPGLASYNEQFF
TGTGCCAGCAGCTTTTCCCTTCCGGGACTAGCTTCCTACAATGAGCAGTTCTTC
>-|TRBJ2-7|TRBV5-1|-
CASSLDREYEQYF
TGCGCCAGCAGCTTGGACAGGGAGTACGAGCAGTACTTC
>-|TRBJ2-1|TRBV16|-
CASSQLSLGEQFF
TGTGCCAGCAGCCAACTCTCTCTCGGTGAGCAGTTCTTC
>-|TRBJ2-1|TRBV5-1|TRBD2
CASSLTSAGNEQFF
TGCGCCAGCAGCTTAACTAGCGCAGGCAATGAGCAGTTCTTC
>-|TRBJ2-1|TRBV27|TRBD2
CASSMTSGRAGEQFF
TGTGCCAGCAGTATGACTAGCGGGAGGGCCGGAGAGCAGTTCTTC
>few|TRBJ2-7|TRBV6-6|TRBD1
CASGGQYYEQYF
TGTGCCAGCGGGGGACAGTACTACGAGCAGTACTTC
>few|TRBJ2-5|TRBV10-3|-
CAISESPVETQYF
TGTGCCATCAGTGAGTCTCCGGTGGAGACCCAGTACTTC
>-|TRBJ1-1|TRBV12-5|-
CASGLHSTEAFF
TGTGCTAGTGGTTTGCACAGCACTGAAGCTTTCTTT
>-|TRBJ2-2|TRBV4-3|TRBD1
CASRPGRVRDRETGELFF
TGCGCCAGCAGACCAGGACGGGTGCGGGACAGGGAAACCGGGGAGCTGTTTTTT
>-|TRBJ2-1|TRBV9|TRBD2
CASSAGLAGVDEQFF
TGTGCCAGCAGCGCAGGACTAGCGGGAGTCGATGAGCAGTTCTTC
>few|TRBJ2-5|TRBV7-6|TRBD1
CASSLADRFKETQYF
TGTGCCAGCAGCTTAGCGGACAGGTTCAAAGAGACCCAGTACTTC
>-|TRBJ1-5|TRBV14|-
CASSLMGGRSNQPQHF
TGTGCCAGCAGCCTGATGGGGGGGCGGAGCAATCAGCCCCAGCATTTT
>few|TRBJ2-5|TRBV10-3|-
CAISESGRSPETQYF
TGTGCCATCAGTGAGTCCGGCAGGTCTCCTGAGACCCAGTACTTC
>few|TRBJ2-1|TRBV5-1|TRBD2
CASSQLTSGIDNEQFF
TGCGCCAGCAGCCAGTTGACTAGCGGGATCGACAATGAGCAGTTCTTC
>few|TRBJ2-3|TRBV4-3|TRBD2
CASSQDPLAGTVTQYF
TGCGCCAGCAGCCAAGATCCGCTAGCGGGGACTGTTACGCAGTATTTT
>many|TRBJ2-6|TRBV29-1|-
CSVAPGSGANVLTF
TGCAGCGTTGCCCCCGGGTCTGGGGCCAACGTCCTGACTTTC
>few|TRBJ1-5|TRBV15|-
CATSRDLSRSAQPQHF
TGTGCCACCAGCAGAGATCTTAGCCGGAGTGCTCAGCCCCAGCATTTT
>-|TRBJ2-4|TRBV6-5|-
CASSYSRGRNIQYF
TGTGCCAGCAGTTATTCCCGGGGTAGAAACATTCAGTACTTC
>few|TRBJ2-3|TRBV9|TRBD2
CASSTGTSGRGPDTQYF
TGTGCCAGCAGCACCGGGACTAGCGGGAGAGGGCCAGATACGCAGTATTTT
>many|TRBJ2-5|TRBV15|-
CATSRDLGAETQYF
TGTGCCACCAGCAGAGATCTTGGGGCCGAGACCCAGTACTTC
>few|TRBJ2-7|TRBV5-1|-
CASSPGLYEQYF
TGCGCCAGCAGCCCGGGACTGTACGAGCAGTACTTC
>few|TRBJ2-1|TRBV30|-
CAWSLRRRGNEQFF
TGTGCCTGGAGTCTCCGGCGGCGAGGCAATGAGCAGTTCTTC